A single sample gave rise to the 21 T cell receptor beta chains below, sequenced in a study of cytomegalovirus exposure and HLA in healthy donors. The PCR employed 60 Vbeta primers together with 13 Jbeta primers. TCRdb keeps only in-frame clones here, not all; method: immunoSEQ multiplex PCR. The sample contains 76,000 or so clones, around 70% of which appear only once. The material sequenced was PBMCs. These receptors were collected from a woman between 40 and 50 years old in good health and CMV-seropositive.

The DNA of the CDR3 is TGTGCCAGCAGCACCCGACAGGTGCTCAACAATGAGCAGTTCTTC. Translating gives CASSTRQVLNNEQFF. This chain joins TRBV11-2 and TRBJ2-1, with D perhaps matching TRBD1 (6 bases). CDR1 is SGHAT, CDR2 FQNNGV, per germline. Deletions cut 5 bases from V and 5 bases from J, with 16 bases between. There are 15 residues in the CDR3.

The V call is TRBV6-5, the J call TRBJ2-1, with TRBD2 matching over 11 bases. This CDR3 contains 15 residues. The V gene's germline CDR1 is MNHEY and CDR2 SVGAGI. V trimming: 6 bases; J trimming: 10 bases; junction bases outside the gene matches: 11. This CDR3 reads CASRSILAGEREQFF. The CDR3, as DNA: TGTGCCAGCAGGTCAATACTAGCGGGAGAGCGCGAGCAGTTCTTC.

This clone was recorded once. Its ends do not fully match the called genes, so a read error is possible. The gene calls are TRBV7-9 and TRBJ2-1; 11 bases are a match to TRBD2. The CDR3 is 14 amino acids. Germline CDR1 reads SEHNR; CDR2 reads FQNEAQ (reference sequence). CDR3 protein: CAGSLAGGFDEQFF. In DNA form, the CDR3 reads TGTGCCGGCAGCCTAGCGGGAGGTTTTGATGAGCAGTTCTTC.

V and J are TRBV6-5 and TRBJ1-4; the D gene is possibly TRBD1 (5 bases). Looked up from germline, CDR1 is MNHEY and CDR2 is SVGAGI. This CDR3 comprises 15 residues. Trimming removed 3 bases from V and 0 bases from J, with 8 bases in between. CDR3 DNA sequence: TGTGCCAGCAGTTATGGGGCAACAACTAATGAAAAACTGTTTTTT. This sequence encodes CASSYGATTNEKLFF.

The genes are TRBV19 and TRBJ2-7, with 10 nucleotides matching TRBD1. V lost 5 bases to trimming and J lost 9 bases; unmatched junction nucleotides: 10. The CDR3 covers 14 residues. Germline loops: CDR1 LNHDA, CDR2 SQIVND (reference sequence). CDR3 bases: TGTGCCAGTAGTCCGGCGGGACAGGGGATTGCGCAGTACTTC. Translating it yields CASSPAGQGIAQYF.

This clone was seen only once. V and J are TRBV19 and TRBJ2-5; maybe TRBD2 (5 bases). The CDR3 runs 15 residues. V was trimmed by 0 bases and J by 5 bases, leaving 13 bases between them. Germline V CDR1 and CDR2: LNHDA, SQIVND (reference sequence). CDR3 region: CASSIDFGVSETQYF. CDR3 coding DNA: TGTGCCAGTAGTATAGATTTCGGGGTTTCGGAGACCCAGTACTTC.

The rearrangement uses TRBV6-6 and TRBJ2-6, with D perhaps TRBD1 (6 bases). CDR1 MNHNY and CDR2 SVGAGI come from the germline V gene (reference sequence). Trimming cost V 5 bases and J 1 base, with 12 bases left between them. The CDR3 totals 16 residues. For the CDR3, the DNA is TGTGCCAGCAGTACTTTTACAGGGTCTGGGGCCAACGTCCTGACTTTC. Its protein is CASSTFTGSGANVLTF.

This chain uses TRBV5-6 with TRBJ1-6; 7 bases match TRBD1. Unmatched junction bases numbered 3, after V lost 2 bases and J lost 7 bases. Germline V gene data show CDR1 as SGHDT and CDR2 as YYEEEE. The CDR3 has 14 amino acids. DNA for the CDR3: TGTGCCAGCAGCTTTAGGGGGCGGAATTCACCCCTCCACTTT. Amino acids: CASSFRGRNSPLHF. The variable domain in full, completed from reference TRBV5-6 and TRBJ1-6, reads DAGVTQSPTHLIKTRGQQVTLRCSPKSGHDTVSWYQQALGQGPQFIFQYYEEEERQRGNFPDRFSGHQFPNYSSELNVNALLLGDSALYLCASSFRGRNSPLHFGNGTRLTVT.

The chain is built from TRBV7-9 and TRBJ1-1; D unresolved. Trimming removed 8 bases from V and 1 base from J, with 11 bases in between. Germline loops: CDR1 SEHNR, CDR2 FQNEAQ (reference sequence). This CDR3 contains 13 residues. For the CDR3, the DNA is TGTGCCAGCCTCTGGGAGGGGAACACTGAAGCTTTCTTT. Its translation is CASLWEGNTEAFF.

The chain joins TRBV7-2 to TRBJ1-1, with TRBD1 matching over 7 bases. Germline-derived CDR1 and CDR2 are SGHTA and FQGNSA. J gave up 9 bases and V 5 bases, and 12 bases lay outside the gene matches. The CDR3 sequence is 14 residues long. CDR3 amino acids: CASSVGQGVTQAFF. DNA of the CDR3: TGTGCCAGCAGCGTGGGGCAGGGGGTAACTCAAGCTTTCTTT.

V is TRBV29-1 and J is TRBJ2-1; the match to TRBD1 covers 7 bases. The J segment lost 15 bases and the V segment lost 3 bases, leaving 14 bases of the junction unmatched. The CDR3 is 13 amino acids. Germline CDR1 reads SQVTM; CDR2 reads ANQGSEA. The DNA for the CDR3 is TGCAGCGTTGAGGAAAACAGGGGTTTATATCCGTTCTTC. Its protein is CSVEENRGLYPFF.

In this sample, this clone turned up a few times. V gene TRBV5-1 combines with J gene TRBJ2-5; D is unclear. This CDR3 has 13 amino acids. Germline V gives CDR1 SGHRS, CDR2 YFSETQ. V shed 5 bases and J shed 0 bases, with 8 bases lying between them. The CDR3, as DNA: TGCGCCAGCAGTCCAGTAAACCAAGAGACCCAGTACTTC. It encodes CASSPVNQETQYF.

This clone has only a few counts. V is TRBV9 and J is TRBJ1-1; D remains unclear. Germline V gene data show CDR1 as SGDLS and CDR2 as YYNGEE. Between the trimmed V and J ends, which lost 0 bases and 1 base, there was a span of 10 bases. CDR3 size: 15 residues. DNA of the CDR3: TGTGCCAGCAGCGTAGGCTCAGGCACGAACACTGAAGCTTTCTTT. Protein product: CASSVGSGTNTEAFF.

The V call is TRBV4-1, the J call TRBJ1-4, with D perhaps TRBD1 (6 bases). The CDR3 extends over 17 amino acids. Germline-derived CDR1 and CDR2 are MGHRA and YSYEKL. Trimming took off 1 base at V and 7 bases at J, with 19 bases between the two ends. CDR3 in amino acids: CASSQVSLRADSEKLFF. Here the CDR3 DNA reads TGCGCCAGCAGCCAAGTTTCTCTACGGGCGGACAGTGAAAAACTGTTTTTT.

The chain combines TRBV7-2 with TRBJ2-1, with 14 bases lining up with TRBD2. The CDR3 length is 18 residues. Losses at the gene ends were 5 bases for V and 12 bases for J; bases not matched to a gene: 18. Germline lookup yields CDR1 SGHTA and CDR2 FQGNSA. The CDR3 loop reads CASSPGLAGVGVTIGQFF. DNA for the CDR3: TGTGCCAGCAGCCCGGGACTAGCGGGGGTTGGGGTTACGATTGGGCAGTTCTTC.

The chain combines TRBV30 with TRBJ1-2; 8 bases are a match to TRBD1. Germline CDR1 reads GTSNPN; CDR2 reads SVGIG (reference sequence). Trimming took 1 base from V and 4 from J; bases not matched to a gene: 2. This CDR3 has 13 amino acids. CDR3 in amino acids: CAWSGRGPYGYTF. The DNA of the CDR3 is TGTGCCTGGAGTGGCAGGGGGCCCTATGGCTACACCTTC.

There are many counts of this clone. The chain joins TRBV6-1 to TRBJ2-1, with 8 bases matching TRBD1. This CDR3 is built from 15 residues. J gave up 3 bases and V 7 bases, and 8 bases lay outside the gene matches. The germline gives CDR1 MNHNS, CDR2 SASEGT. CDR3 DNA sequence: TGTGCCAGCACCGAACAGGGGGAGTACTACAATGAGCAGTTCTTC. Translation gives CASTEQGEYYNEQFF.

In the case of this clone: Its ends do not fully match the called genes, so a read error is possible. The same CDR3 is also encoded by other DNA sequences in this sample. The chain has TRBV7-9 and TRBJ1-5; weak D call: TRBD1 (6 bases). The length of the CDR3 is 15 residues. Germline V gene lookup returns CDR1 SEHNR and CDR2 FQNEAQ (reference sequence). The CDR3 reads CASSLVAGETQPQHF. DNA of the CDR3: TGCGCCAGCAGCTTGGTAGCAGGGGAGACTCAGCCCCAGCATTTT.

The V call is TRBV5-6, the J call TRBJ1-1; possibly TRBD1 for D (5 bases). The CDR3 has 14 residues. Germline CDR1 SGHDT, CDR2 YYEEEE. Deletions cut 0 bases from V and 7 bases from J, with 13 bases between. As DNA, the CDR3 is TGTGCCAGCAGCTTGGGATCGGGGGGGATTGAAGCTTTCTTT. Its protein product is CASSLGSGGIEAFF.

This chain connects TRBV25-1 to TRBJ2-5, with D possibly being TRBD2 (6 bases). The CDR3 extends over 13 amino acids. Germline V gives CDR1 MGHDK, CDR2 SYGVNS. V lost 5 bases to trimming and J lost 5 bases, with 12 bases between them. The CDR3 here is CASSWGGGETQYF. CDR3 nucleotide sequence: TGTGCCAGCAGTTGGGGTGGAGGGGAGACCCAGTACTTC.

The J gene is TRBJ2-5, the V gene TRBV5-1; 8 bases fit TRBD1. V was pared by 4 bases and J by 3 bases, with 5 bases of the junction left unmatched. CDR3 length: 14 amino acids. CDR1 is SGHRS, CDR2 YFSETQ, per germline. The chain's CDR3 is CASSRGQAEETQYF. The CDR3 DNA reads TGCGCCAGCAGCCGGGGACAGGCGGAAGAGACCCAGTACTTC.